This TCR beta chain was sequenced for a study of T cells expressing NK-cell markers. Study-wide context: Source material for TCR beta repertoires consisted of sorted CD3+CD56+NKG2C+, CD3+CD56+NKG2C- and CD3+CD56-NKG2C+ T cells.

Concerning this clonotype: Its target is unknown.

Generation of TCR beta cDNA was performed by 5'RACE template switching incorporating UMIs. TCRdb processed the 5' RACE reads again and assigns one entry to each CDR3 protein, with no DNA. Recorded here are 400,000 to 550,000 distinct CDR3 sequences; the top ten clones represent 7.3%. The germline gives CDR1 SGHTA, CDR2 FQGNSA. The CDR3 is made up of 15 amino acids. Notes on the study in general: Several donors' CD3+CD56-NKG2C+ cells were dominated by the same clonotypes. Dominant NKG2C+ clonotypes were found to form about 1.0-7.5% of CD8+ T cells in about 6 donors.

The chain joins TRBV7-2 to TRBJ2-1; the D call of TRBD1 rests on TCRdb alone, since no DNA is present to check it. Sequencing was performed on blood T cells: a sorted CD56 or NKG2C T cell subset, CD4+ or CD8+ T cells, or bulk PBMC T cells (not recorded which). This sequence originates from a woman between 18 and 69 years old in good health. CDR3 in amino acids: CASSRNYRWGDEQFF.